In this sample, the clone carrying this T cell receptor (beta chain) turned up a few times. Within the sample, other DNA sequences also encode this same CDR3. The data belong to a study of neoadjuvant anti-PD-1 for oral cavity cancer. At the level of the study: Patients mostly received three to four biweekly nivolumab doses at 3 mg/kg before surgery.

Trimming left V 4 bases short and J 0 bases short, with 10 bases between. Germline V gene data show CDR1 as SGHDT and CDR2 as YYEEEE. The CDR3 consists of 14 residues. Time point defined: after neoadjuvant nivolumab, at surgical resection. These newly diagnosed stage II-IVA oral cavity squamous cell carcinoma patients had no prior systemic or radiation treatment. Profiled with immunoSEQ multiplex PCR; TCRdb holds only in-frame clones, not every one. Here the sample spans around 21,000 clones, 45% being singletons. The chain carries TRBV5-6 and TRBJ1-1, with D perhaps TRBD1 (5 bases). The sequence came from a person aged 40 to 85 with oral cavity squamous cell carcinoma. The sequencing here drew on tumor tissue, taken after nivolumab (anti-PD-1) treatment. CDR3 loop: CASSPGTLNTEAFF. The CDR3, as DNA: TGTGCCAGCAGCCCCGGGACCTTGAACACTGAAGCTTTCTTT.